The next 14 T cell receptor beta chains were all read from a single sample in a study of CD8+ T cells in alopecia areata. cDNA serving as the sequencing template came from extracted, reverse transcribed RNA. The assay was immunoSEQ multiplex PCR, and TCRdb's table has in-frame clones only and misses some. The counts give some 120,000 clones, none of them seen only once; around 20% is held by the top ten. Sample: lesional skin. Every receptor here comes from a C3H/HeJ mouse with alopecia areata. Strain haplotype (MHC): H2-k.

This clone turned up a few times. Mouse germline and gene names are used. CDR3 DNA (partial): TGTGCAAGCAGCTTCGATGCTGGGGGTTATAACTATGCT. Its protein is CASSFDAGGYNYA. The entire CDR3 protein reads CASSFDAGGYNYAEQFF. J is TRBJ2-1 and V is TRBV16, with 7 bases aligning to TRBD2. Read sequence stops 4 residues before the CDR3 end, and the germline J gene provides the missing end. The CDR3 consists of 17 residues. V gave up 3 bases and J gave up 0 bases; unmatched junction bases: 8. Germline CDR1 reads SGHSA; CDR2 reads FRNQAP.

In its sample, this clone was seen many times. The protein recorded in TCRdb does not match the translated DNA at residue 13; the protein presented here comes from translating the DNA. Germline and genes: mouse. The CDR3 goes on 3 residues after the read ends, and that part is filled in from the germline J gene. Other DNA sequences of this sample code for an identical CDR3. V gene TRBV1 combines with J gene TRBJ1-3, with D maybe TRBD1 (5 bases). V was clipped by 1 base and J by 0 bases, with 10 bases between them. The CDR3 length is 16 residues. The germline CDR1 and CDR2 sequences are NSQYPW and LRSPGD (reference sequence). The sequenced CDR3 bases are TGCACCTGCAGTGCAGGGACAAAAAATTCTGGAAATACG. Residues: CTCSAGTKNSGNT. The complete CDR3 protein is CTCSAGTKNSGNTLYF.

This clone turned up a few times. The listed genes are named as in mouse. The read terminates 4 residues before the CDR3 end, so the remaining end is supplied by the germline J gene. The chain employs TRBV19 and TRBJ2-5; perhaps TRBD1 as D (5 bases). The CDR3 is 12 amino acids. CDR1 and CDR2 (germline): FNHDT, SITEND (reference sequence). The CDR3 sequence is CASSRQRDTQYF. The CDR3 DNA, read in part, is TGTGCCAGCAGTCGACAGCGGGAC.

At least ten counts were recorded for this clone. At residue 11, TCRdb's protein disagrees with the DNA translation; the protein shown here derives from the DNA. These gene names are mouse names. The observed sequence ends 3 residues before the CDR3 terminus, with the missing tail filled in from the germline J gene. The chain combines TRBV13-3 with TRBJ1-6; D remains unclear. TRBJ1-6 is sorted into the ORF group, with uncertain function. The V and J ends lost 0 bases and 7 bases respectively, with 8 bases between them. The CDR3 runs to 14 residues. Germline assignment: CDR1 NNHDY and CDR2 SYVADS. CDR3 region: CASSDDRTNSPLYF. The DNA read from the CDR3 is TGTGCCAGCAGTGATGACAGAACAAATTCGCCC.

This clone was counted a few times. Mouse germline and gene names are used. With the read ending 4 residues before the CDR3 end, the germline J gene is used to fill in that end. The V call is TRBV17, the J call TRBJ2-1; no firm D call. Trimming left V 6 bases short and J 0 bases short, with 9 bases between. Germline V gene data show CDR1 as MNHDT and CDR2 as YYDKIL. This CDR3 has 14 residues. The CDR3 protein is CASRQFPNYAEQFF. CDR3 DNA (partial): TGTGCTAGCAGACAGTTTCCTAACTATGCT.

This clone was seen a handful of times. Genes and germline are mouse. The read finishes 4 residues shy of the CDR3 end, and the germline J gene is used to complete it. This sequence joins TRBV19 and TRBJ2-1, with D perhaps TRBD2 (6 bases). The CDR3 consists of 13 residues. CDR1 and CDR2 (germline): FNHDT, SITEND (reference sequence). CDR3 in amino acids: CASSLLLGSEQFF. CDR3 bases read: TGTGCCAGCAGTCTCTTACTGGGCTCT.

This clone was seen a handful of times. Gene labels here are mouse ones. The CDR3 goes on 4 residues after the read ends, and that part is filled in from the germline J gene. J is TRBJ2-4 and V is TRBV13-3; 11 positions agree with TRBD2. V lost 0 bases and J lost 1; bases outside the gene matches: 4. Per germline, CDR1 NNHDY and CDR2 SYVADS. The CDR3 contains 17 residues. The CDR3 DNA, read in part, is TGTGCCAGCAGTGATGCGGAGACTGGGGGGGGTCAAAAC. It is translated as CASSDAETGGGQN. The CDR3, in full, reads CASSDAETGGGQNTLYF.

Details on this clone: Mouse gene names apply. CDR3 bases read: TGCACCTGCAGTGCAGGGACTGGGGGGGCGCTTTAT. The encoded protein is CTCSAGTGGALY. The full-length CDR3 reads as CTCSAGTGGALYEQYF. This sequence joins TRBV1 and TRBJ2-7, with 13 bases fitting TRBD2. The DNA ends 4 residues before the CDR3 does, and the rest of the CDR3 is filled in from the germline J gene. CDR3 length: 16 amino acids. Germline lookup yields CDR1 NSQYPW and CDR2 LRSPGD (reference sequence).

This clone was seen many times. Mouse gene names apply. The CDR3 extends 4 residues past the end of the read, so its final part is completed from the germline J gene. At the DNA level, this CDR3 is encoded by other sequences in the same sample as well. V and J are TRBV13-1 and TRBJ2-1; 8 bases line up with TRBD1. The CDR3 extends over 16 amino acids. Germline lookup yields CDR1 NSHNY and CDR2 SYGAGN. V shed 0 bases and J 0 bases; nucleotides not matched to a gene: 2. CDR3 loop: CASSDAGGGNYAEQFF. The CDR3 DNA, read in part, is TGTGCCAGCAGTGATGCAGGGGGCGGTAACTATGCT.

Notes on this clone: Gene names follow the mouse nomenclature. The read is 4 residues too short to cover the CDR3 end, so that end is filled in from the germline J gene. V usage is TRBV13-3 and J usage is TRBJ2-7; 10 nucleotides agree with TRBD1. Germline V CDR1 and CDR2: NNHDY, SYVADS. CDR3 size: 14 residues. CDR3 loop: CASSGGDRGDEQYF. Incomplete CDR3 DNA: TGTGCCAGCAGTGGGGGGGACAGGGGCGAT.

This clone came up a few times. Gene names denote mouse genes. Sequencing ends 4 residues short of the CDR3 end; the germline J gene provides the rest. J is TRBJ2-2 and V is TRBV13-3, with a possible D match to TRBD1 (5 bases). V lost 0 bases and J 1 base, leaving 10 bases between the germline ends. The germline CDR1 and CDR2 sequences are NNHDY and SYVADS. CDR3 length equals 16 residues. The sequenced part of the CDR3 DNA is TGTGCCAGCAGTGATGCTGACGGACAAAACACCGGG. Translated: CASSDADGQNTG. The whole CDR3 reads CASSDADGQNTGQLYF.

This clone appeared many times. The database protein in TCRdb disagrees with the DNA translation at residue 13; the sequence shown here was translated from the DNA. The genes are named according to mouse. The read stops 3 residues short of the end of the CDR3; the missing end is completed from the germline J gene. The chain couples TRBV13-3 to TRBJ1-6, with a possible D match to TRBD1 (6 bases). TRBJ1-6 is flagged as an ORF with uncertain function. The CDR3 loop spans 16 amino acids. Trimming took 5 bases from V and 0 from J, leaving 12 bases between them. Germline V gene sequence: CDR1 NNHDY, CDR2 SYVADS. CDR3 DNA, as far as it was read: TGTGCCAGCAGGGCCGGGACAAATTCCTATAATTCGCCC. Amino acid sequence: CASRAGTNSYNSP. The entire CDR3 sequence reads CASRAGTNSYNSPLYF.

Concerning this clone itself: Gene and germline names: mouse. The CDR3 region is CTCSGTGGGSQNTLYF. The CDR3 bases that were read are TGCACCTGCAGTGGGACAGGGGGCGGGAGTCAAAAC. This rearrangement joins TRBV1 to TRBJ2-4; 11 bases map to TRBD1. The read finishes 4 residues shy of the CDR3 end, and the germline J gene is used to complete it. Trimming cost V 4 bases and J 0 bases; bases outside gene matches: 3. The length of the CDR3 is 16 residues. From germline, CDR1 is NSQYPW and CDR2 LRSPGD (reference sequence). Using reference TRBV1 and TRBJ2-4 for the parts outside the CDR3, the full variable domain is VTLLEQNPRWRLVPRGQAVNLRCILKNSQYPWMSWYQQDLQKQLQWLFTLRSPGDKEVKSLPGADYLATRVTDTELRLQVANMSQGRTLYCTCSGTGGGSQNTLYFGAGTRLSVL.

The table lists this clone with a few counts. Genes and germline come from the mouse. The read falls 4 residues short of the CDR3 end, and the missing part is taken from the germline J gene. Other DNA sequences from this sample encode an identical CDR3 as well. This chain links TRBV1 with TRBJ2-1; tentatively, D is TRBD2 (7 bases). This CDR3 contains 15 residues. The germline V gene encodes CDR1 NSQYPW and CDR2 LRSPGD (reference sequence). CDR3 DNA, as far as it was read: TGCACCTGCAGTGCAGCGGGGGGCGCAGGAGCT. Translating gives CTCSAAGGAGA. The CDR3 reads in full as CTCSAAGGAGAEQFF.